This T cell receptor beta chain was recovered during a study of T cell responses to AZD1222 COVID-19 vaccine. Study-level findings and limits: Baseline serology detected seropositivity in only six AZD1222 recipients.

Trimming shortened V by 5 bases and J by 6 bases, and 13 bases separated the two germline ends. The germline V gene has CDR1 LGHDT and CDR2 YNNKEL (reference sequence). The CDR3 is 13 residues long. About this clone: Its antigen is not identified.

Here immunoSEQ multiplex PCR was the method, and the copy in TCRdb shows in-frame clones only, minus some. The sample lists some 140,000 clones; roughly 93% were seen once. The chain combines TRBV3-1 (or the pseudogene TRBV3-2) with TRBJ1-2; TRBD1 might be the D (5 bases). This sequence originates from an adult in good health. The sample here was peripheral blood, taken on day 0 of AZD1222 vaccination. CDR3 amino acids: CASSYRDGDGYTF. DNA of the CDR3: TGTGCCAGCAGCTACCGGGACGGAGATGGCTACACCTTC.